This TCR beta chain was sequenced in a study of radiotherapy plus CTLA-4 blockade in lung cancer. On the study more broadly: Around 19% of enrolled patients responded objectively, and over 30% had disease control. Study-wide results and limits: Blood TCR clones of tumor origin expanded after radiotherapy plus ipilimumab. Increased serum interferon-beta after radiation also reportedly predicted response strongly.

Worth noting for this clone: The antigen is unknown.

Germline lookup yields CDR1 SEHNR and CDR2 FQNEAQ (reference sequence). This CDR3 has 14 amino acids. V shed 8 bases and J 4 bases; nucleotides not matched to a gene: 5. Clones were read by immunoSEQ multiplex PCR, and TCRdb kept only the in-frame ones, dropping some. This table holds 60,000 or so clones, 77% found once. Ipilimumab CTLA-4 blockade and focal radiation were given to patients with chemo-refractory metastatic non-small-cell lung cancer. The receptor was derived from a human donor with non-small cell lung cancer who had a partial response to radiotherapy plus ipilimumab. This chain joins TRBV7-9 and TRBJ2-2, with 9 bases identical to TRBD1. The material sequenced was peripheral blood, taken from a patient treated with radiotherapy plus ipilimumab. The CDR3 loop reads CASLQGAPTGELFF. CDR3 in DNA: TGTGCCAGCCTACAGGGGGCGCCCACCGGGGAGCTGTTTTTT. Drawing the rest from reference TRBV7-9 and TRBJ2-2, the complete variable domain is DTGVSQNPRHKITKRGQNVTFRCDPISEHNRLYWYRQTLGQGPEFLTYFQNEAQLEKSRLLSDRFSAERPKGSFSTLEIQRTEQGDSAMYLCASLQGAPTGELFFGEGSRLTVL.